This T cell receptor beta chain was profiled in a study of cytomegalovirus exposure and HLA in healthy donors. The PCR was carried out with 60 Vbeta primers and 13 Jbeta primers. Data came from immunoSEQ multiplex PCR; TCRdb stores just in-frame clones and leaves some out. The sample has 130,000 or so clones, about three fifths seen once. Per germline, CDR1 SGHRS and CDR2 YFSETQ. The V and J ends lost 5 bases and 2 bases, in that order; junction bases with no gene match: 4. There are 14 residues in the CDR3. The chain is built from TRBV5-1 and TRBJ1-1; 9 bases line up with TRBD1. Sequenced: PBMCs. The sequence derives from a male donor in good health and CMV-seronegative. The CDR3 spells CASRWTGVNTEAFF. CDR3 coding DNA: TGCGCCAGCAGGTGGACAGGGGTTAACACTGAAGCTTTCTTT. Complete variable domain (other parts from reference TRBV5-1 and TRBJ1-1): KAGVTQTPRYLIKTRGQQVTLSCSPISGHRSVSWYQQTPGQGLQFLFEYFSETQRNKGNFPGRFSGRQFSNSRSEMNVSTLELGDSALYLCASRWTGVNTEAFFGQGTRLTVV.